This entry describes one T cell receptor (beta chain). The target antigen is unknown. Trimming cost V 6 bases and J 1 base; bases outside gene matches: 4. The CDR3 sequence is 17 residues long. Germline V lookup: CDR1 LGHNT, CDR2 FRNRAP. The repertoire was sequenced with immunoSEQ multiplex PCR; TCRdb's copy has only in-frame clones and lacks some. Here the sample spans 9,900 or so clones, about 85% being singletons. The data derive from a study of stem cell transplantation in POMP-related autoinflammatory disease. Whole-study findings and limits: A trend toward lower repertoire diversity and greater clonality appeared in every analyzed T-cell subset of PRAID patients.

The chain links TRBV12-5 to TRBJ2-2; TRBD2 aligns across 14 bases. The sample was CD4+ T cells from PBMCs, taken after stem cell transplantation. The sequence was obtained from a human patient with POMP-related autoinflammation and immune dysregulation (PRAID). The graft donor may have contributed some T cells. The CDR3 protein is CASGGLAGGLNTGELFF. The CDR3 nucleotides are TGTGCTAGTGGCGGACTAGCGGGAGGCCTGAACACCGGGGAGCTGTTTTTT.